These T cell receptor beta chains were read from a single sample in a study of cytomegalovirus exposure and HLA in healthy donors. Using immunoSEQ multiplex PCR, the repertoire was profiled, and TCRdb retains in-frame clones only, with some absent. The sample has 150,000 or so clones; roughly four fifths are singletons. The sequenced material came from PBMCs. Receptors were obtained from a man in his forties or fifties in good health and CMV-seronegative. Each CDR3 is given with its conserved first and last residue. D genes are given only for firm matches. Expanded clones are given a class, and other clones once, few, many or no size at all.

D | J | size | V | CDR3 | DNA
. | TRBJ1-1 | . | TRBV15 | CATSSQMGGTEAFF | TGTGCCACCAGCAGCCAAATGGGGGGGACTGAAGCTTTCTTT
. | TRBJ1-1 | . | TRBV5-1 | CASRTGQLNTEAFF | TGCGCCAGCAGGACCGGACAGCTGAACACTGAAGCTTTCTTT
TRBD1 | TRBJ2-3 | . | TRBV19 | CASRDRVSDTQYF | TGTGCCAGCCGGGACAGGGTGTCAGATACGCAGTATTTT
. | TRBJ1-1 | . | TRBV18 | CASSTTVTEAFF | TGTGCCAGCTCCACGACAGTTACTGAAGCTTTCTTT
TRBD1 | TRBJ2-3 | once | TRBV7-7 | CASSLGQGIDTQYF | TGTGCCAGCAGCCTGGGACAGGGAATAGATACGCAGTATTTT
TRBD1 | TRBJ1-2 | few | TRBV27 | CASSIMPPTGANYGYTF | TGTGCCAGCAGTATTATGCCTCCTACAGGGGCTAACTATGGCTACACCTTC
TRBD1 | TRBJ2-7 | . | TRBV28 | CASRSGTVSYEQYF | TGTGCCAGCAGATCCGGGACAGTCTCCTACGAGCAGTACTTC
. | TRBJ1-6 | . | TRBV25-1 | CASSERLANSPLHF | TGTGCCAGCAGTGAAAGATTAGCAAATTCACCCCTCCACTTT
. | TRBJ2-7 | . | TRBV13 | CASSPGDTTFYEQYF | TGTGCCAGCAGCCCAGGGGACACCACCTTCTACGAGCAGTACTTC
TRBD1 | TRBJ2-1 | few | TRBV5-1 | CASSPHDRVQTNEQFF | TGCGCCAGCAGCCCACACGACAGGGTCCAAACCAATGAGCAGTTCTTC
. | TRBJ2-2 | . | TRBV5-1 | CASTLTPGNTGELFF | TGCGCCAGCACCCTCACCCCGGGGAACACCGGGGAGCTGTTTTTT
. | TRBJ1-1 | . | TRBV2 | CASRANTEAFF | TGTGCCAGCAGGGCGAACACTGAAGCTTTCTTT
TRBD1 | TRBJ1-6 | few | TRBV5-6 | CASSLDRVPNSPLHF | TGTGCCAGCAGCCTTGACAGGGTCCCCAATTCACCCCTCCACTTT
. | TRBJ1-5 | . | TRBV19 | CASSIRGRRNNQPQHF | TGTGCCAGTAGTATACGGGGGAGAAGGAATAATCAGCCCCAGCATTTT
TRBD1 | TRBJ1-3 | once | TRBV7-9 | CASTSGGQRNTIYF | TGTGCCAGCACCTCAGGGGGGCAACGAAACACCATATATTTT
TRBD1 | TRBJ1-2 | . | TRBV6-5 | CASSRGQGSWDGYTF | TGTGCCAGCAGTAGGGGACAGGGATCATGGGATGGCTACACCTTC
. | TRBJ1-3 | . | TRBV15 | CATSGAGNTIYF | TGTGCCACCTCGGGTGCTGGAAACACCATATATTTT
TRBD1 | TRBJ2-1 | once | TRBV13 | CASSPGTDYNEQFF | TGTGCCAGCAGCCCCGGGACAGATTACAATGAGCAGTTCTTC
TRBD1 | TRBJ1-5 | . | TRBV30 | CAWAGGVYSNQPQHF | TGTGCCTGGGCAGGGGGTGTTTATAGCAATCAGCCCCAGCATTTT
TRBD1 | TRBJ1-1 | few | TRBV5-4 | CASSLRQGDTEAFF | TGTGCCAGCAGCTTAAGACAGGGGGACACTGAAGCTTTCTTT
. | TRBJ2-1 | . | TRBV6-5 | CASSPSSSYNEQFF | TGTGCCAGCAGCCCTAGCAGCTCCTACAATGAGCAGTTCTTC
TRBD1 | TRBJ1-6 | . | TRBV5-1 | CASSQGDGSPLHF | TGCGCCAGCAGTCAGGGGGATGGATCACCCCTCCACTTT
. | TRBJ2-7 | . | TRBV20-1 | CSASSKEQYF | TGCAGTGCTAGCTCTAAAGAGCAGTACTTC
TRBD1 | TRBJ1-2 | once | TRBV6-6 | CASKMDGTGGYGYTF | TGTGCCAGCAAAATGGACGGGACAGGGGGCTATGGCTACACCTTC
. | TRBJ2-7 | . | TRBV28 | CASSFDTYEQYF | TGTGCCAGCAGTTTCGACACCTACGAGCAGTACTTC
TRBD2 | TRBJ2-7 | . | TRBV7-9 | CASTLAGGGLEQYF | TGTGCCAGCACCCTAGCGGGAGGGGGTCTCGAGCAGTACTTC
TRBD2 | TRBJ2-1 | . | TRBV5-4 | CASSLGASGISYNEQFF | TGTGCCAGCAGCTTGGGTGCTAGCGGGATATCCTACAATGAGCAGTTCTTC
TRBD2 | TRBJ2-2 | few | TRBV7-3 | CASAPTSGATGELFF | TGTGCCAGTGCCCCGACTAGCGGAGCTACCGGGGAGCTGTTTTTT
. | TRBJ2-1 | . | TRBV11-3 | CASSTGGTAYNEQFF | TGTGCCAGCAGCACGGGGGGGACAGCCTACAATGAGCAGTTCTTC
. | TRBJ2-7 | . | TRBV6-6 | CASSRDSYERYF | TGTGCCAGCAGTCGTGACAGCTACGAGCGGTACTTC
. | TRBJ1-5 | . | TRBV7-8 | CASSLRSPRGNQPQHF | TGTGCCAGCAGCTTACGGTCTCCTCGAGGGAATCAGCCCCAGCATTTT
. | TRBJ2-3 | . | TRBV28 | CASQRTGTDTQYF | TGTGCCAGCCAACGGACAGGCACAGATACGCAGTATTTT
TRBD1 | TRBJ1-5 | . | TRBV6-1 | CASGWTGVSNQPQHF | TGTGCCAGCGGCTGGACAGGGGTTAGCAATCAGCCCCAGCATTTT
TRBD1 | TRBJ2-7 | once | TRBV6-5 | CASSSGTVAYEQYF | TGTGCCAGCAGTTCCGGGACAGTAGCCTACGAGCAGTACTTC
TRBD2 | TRBJ2-1 | . | TRBV7-9 | CASSLVGTSGSHEQFF | TGTGCCAGCAGCTTAGTAGGTACTAGCGGGAGCCATGAGCAGTTCTTC
. | TRBJ2-5 | . | TRBV11-2 | CASRFRDTTQETQYF | TGTGCCAGCAGGTTTCGGGACACGACCCAAGAGACCCAGTACTTC
TRBD1 | TRBJ2-5 | . | TRBV30 | CAWRKRGQGARKQETQYF | TGTGCCTGGAGAAAAAGGGGACAGGGGGCTCGGAAACAAGAGACCCAGTACTTC
. | TRBJ2-1 | . | TRBV7-8 | CASSLQGGSSYNEQFF | TGTGCCAGCAGCTTACAGGGCGGTAGCTCCTACAATGAGCAGTTCTTC
. | TRBJ2-1 | . | TRBV4-2 | CASSQVGAINNEQFF | TGTGCCAGCAGCCAAGTAGGGGCGATCAACAATGAGCAGTTCTTC
TRBD1 | TRBJ2-1 | . | TRBV27 | CASRFGTGGANEQFF | TGTGCCAGCAGATTCGGGACAGGGGGGGCTAATGAGCAGTTCTTC
. | TRBJ2-1 | . | TRBV6-1 | CASSENGWRAYNEQFF | TGTGCCAGCAGTGAAAACGGGTGGCGCGCCTACAATGAGCAGTTCTTC
. | TRBJ2-2 | . | TRBV5-1 | CASSFGQTAANTGELFF | TGCGCCAGCAGCTTCGGACAGACAGCGGCGAACACCGGGGAGCTGTTTTTT
TRBD2 | TRBJ2-7 | . | TRBV19 | CASRTRSRTSGRSSYEQYF | TGTGCCAGTAGGACCCGGAGCCGGACTAGCGGGCGCAGCTCCTACGAGCAGTACTTC
TRBD2 | TRBJ2-5 | . | TRBV7-3 | CASSRGLVMGETQYF | TGTGCCAGCAGCCGAGGACTAGTGATGGGTGAGACCCAGTACTTC
. | TRBJ1-4 | . | TRBV27 | CASSSRGGGTNEKLFF | TGTGCCAGCAGTTCGAGGGGGGGTGGGACTAATGAAAAACTGTTTTTT
. | TRBJ2-5 | . | TRBV5-1 | CASSFTGPQETQYF | TGCGCCAGCAGCTTCACAGGGCCACAAGAGACCCAGTACTTC
. | TRBJ1-5 | . | TRBV6-5 | CASSWGGTGQPQHF | TGTGCCAGCAGTTGGGGGGGGACGGGTCAGCCCCAGCATTTT
. | TRBJ1-1 | . | TRBV25-1 | CASSDPTLNTEAFF | TGTGCCAGCAGTGACCCGACACTGAACACTGAAGCTTTCTTT
TRBD2 | TRBJ2-6 | . | TRBV30 | CARSGRGGSGANVLTF | TGTGCCCGATCAGGGAGGGGAGGCTCTGGGGCCAACGTCCTGACTTTC
. | TRBJ2-7 | . | TRBV11-2 | CASSLGATGTYEQYF | TGTGCCAGCAGCTTAGGTGCAACAGGGACCTACGAGCAGTACTTC
. | TRBJ2-5 | . | TRBV2 | CASRGDKETQYF | TGTGCCAGCAGAGGGGATAAGGAGACCCAGTACTTC
TRBD2 | TRBJ2-2 | once | TRBV27 | CASSLRVLAGVGTGELFF | TGTGCCAGCAGTTTAAGAGTCCTAGCGGGAGTTGGTACCGGGGAGCTGTTTTTT
. | TRBJ2-7 | . | TRBV27 | CASSLGGFGTLAYEQYF | TGTGCCAGCAGTTTAGGAGGCTTTGGAACGTTGGCCTACGAGCAGTACTTC
TRBD2 | TRBJ2-7 | once | TRBV19 | CASSRDSRGGKEQYF | TGTGCCAGTAGTAGAGACTCACGCGGGGGTAAAGAGCAGTACTTC
. | TRBJ2-7 | . | TRBV27 | CASRRGSEYEQYF | TGTGCCAGTAGACGGGGTTCCGAGTACGAGCAGTACTTC